This T cell receptor (beta chain) was profiled in a study of blood T cell repertoires in COVID-19. The germline CDR1 and CDR2 sequences are SGHDN and FVKESK. The CDR3 has 16 residues. The J segment lost 2 bases and the V segment lost 4 bases, leaving 1 base of the junction unmatched. Patients from Seattle were sampled longitudinally, starting during active infection. Profiled with immunoSEQ multiplex PCR; TCRdb holds only in-frame clones, not every one. The profile shows under 250,000 clones, more than 80% of them singletons. The sequencing input was peripheral blood. The chain recombines TRBV14 with TRBJ2-1, with 14 bases fitting TRBD2. The source is a man between 25 and 39 years old with COVID-19, enrolled during active disease. The CDR3 DNA reads as TGTGCCAGCAGCCCGACTAGCGGGGGGGCCTACAATGAGCAGTTCTTC. Translation gives CASSPTSGGAYNEQFF.